This TCR beta chain derives from a study of control samples from healthy donors and cancer patients. Germline V gene sequence: CDR1 MDHEN, CDR2 SYDVKM. The CDR3 spans 14 residues. Deletions cut 5 bases from V and 0 bases from J, with 10 bases between. The assay was immunoSEQ multiplex PCR, and TCRdb's table has in-frame clones only and misses some. The sample includes about 120,000 clones, approximately 90% of them seen just once. The source material was blood. This clonotype was obtained from a woman aged 18 to 35 in good health. This rearrangement joins TRBV28 to TRBJ2-5; D call uncertain. CDR3 sequence: CASSPVGHQETQYF. CDR3 nucleotide sequence: TGTGCCAGCAGTCCGGTTGGCCACCAAGAGACCCAGTACTTC.